The present entry profiles one TCR gamma chain with its context. This clone was seen more than once but under ten times. The clone's antigen remains unknown. Base qualities are missing; no much larger clone stands one base away. RNA was extracted with the RNeasy mini kit and reverse transcribed using Superscript III. Multiplex PCR was used to generate CDR3 amplicons, with pooled V-gene forward primers and a constant-region reverse primer carrying Illumina adaptor overhangs. After gel purification, amplicons were indexed with Nextera index primers over roughly 8 extra PCR cycles and were then purified with AMPure XP beads. Sequencing of libraries was performed on an Illumina MiSeq using paired-end 250 bp reads, dual indexing and a roughly 20% PhiX spike-in. The paper's processing steps were these. Read quality was checked with FastQC, and TRG read pairs were merged using ea-utils fastq-join. IMGT/HighV-QUEST was used to annotate sequences, retaining only productive sequences with an unambiguous V-gene assignment, and each clonotype was defined by an identical CDR3 sequence. Downstream analysis used VDJtools 1.1.1, tcR 2.2.3, Treemap and vegan Shannon diversity in R 3.4.4. Clone calls in TCRdb were regenerated from the public reads with CATT, after which identical DNA sequences shared one row. The V and J calls and clone size come from TCRdb's table, not from the authors' own analysis. The table for this sample lists over 25,000 gamma-chain clones; 15% to 25% of them were counted only once. The ten most abundant clones make up less than 2% of the sample.

CDR1 EGSTGY and CDR2 YDSYTSSV are derived from the germline V gene. The CDR3 sequence holds 14 residues, the cysteine and phenylalanine included. The kept DNA is CDR3 alone, 42 bases in frame from the first base. V trim: 0 bases; J trim: 6 bases; unmatched bases: 8. The data stem from a study of Vδ1+ human thymocytes (dated by TCRdb to 2017 to 2018). About the study as a whole: The study characterised mRNA-level TRG and TRD CDR3 repertoires of highly purified Vdelta1+ thymocytes from young children as a data resource. The multiplex-based CDR3 amplicon strategy had previously been validated against 5'RACE-based CDR3 amplicon generation methods. General findings and caveats noted by the study authors: Because no clustering by age or sex was seen, donors were not stratified by age or sex in the analyses. Unlike the oligoclonal repertoires in peripheral blood, the thymic TRG and TRD repertoires appeared highly polyclonal, with Gaussian CDR3 length distributions. The authors advised highly purified populations and single-cell validation, since unexpected Vdelta2 sequences could cause misinterpretation of bulk repertoire data. Despite high sort purity, about 21% of thymic TRD sequences were Vdelta2 (and few Vdelta3), unlike peripheral blood Vdelta1+ controls. Many TRG clonotypes were found to be shared between donors (up to roughly 7x10^3), whereas TRD repertoires were found to be essentially private (max roughly 100 shared).

Thymic samples were depleted of alphabeta T cells, then CD3+ TCRVdelta1+ TCRVdelta2- thymocytes were FACS-sorted. Sorted Vdelta1+ thymocyte purity ranged from about 96% to 99.6%. Thymic specimens were obtained from several paediatric patients, aged from 5 days to 15 months, who were undergoing corrective cardiac surgery. Thymic tissue was dispersed and mononuclear cells isolated on a Histopaque-1077 density gradient. For staining, the antibodies used were anti-TCRVdelta1 clone TS8.2, anti-TCRVdelta2 clone B6, anti-CD3 clone HIT3a and anti-TCRalphabeta clone IP26. The sequence derives from a boy under two years old who had congenital heart surgery. Sequenced input: Vdelta1+ gamma-delta thymocytes from the thymus. The cell subset or site tag for this specimen amounts to: FACS-sorted CD3+ TCRalphabeta- TCRVdelta1+ TCRVdelta2- thymocytes. The chain is encoded by TRGV4 joined to TRGJ1 or TRGJ2. The DNA sequence reads TGTGCCACCTGGGATGGGCGTCCAGGTTATAAGAAACTCTTT. It encodes CATWDGRPGYKKLF.